This T cell receptor (beta chain) was observed in a study of cytomegalovirus exposure and HLA in healthy donors. Whole-study findings and limits: V- and J-gene trimming in TCR beta was tied to a missense DCLRE1C variant by an analysis performed later.

Notes on this clone: Its antigen is as yet unknown.

CDR1 SNHLY and CDR2 FYNNEI come from the germline V gene. The V segment lost 4 bases and the J segment 4 bases; nucleotides outside the gene matches: 5. This CDR3 has 15 residues. The primer mix had 60 Vbeta and 13 Jbeta primers. Libraries were prepared by immunoSEQ multiplex PCR; TCRdb keeps only in-frame clonotypes and omits some of them. The sample contains approximately 150,000 clones, roughly 87% of which appear only once. The sequenced sample consisted of PBMCs. V gene TRBV2 combines with J gene TRBJ2-1; 9 nucleotides align to TRBD1. This sequence originates from a man aged 50 to 59 in good health and CMV-seropositive. The CDR3 nucleotides are TGTGCCAGCAGTGTAGAGACAGGGGGTTACAATGAGCAGTTCTTC. Protein sequence: CASSVETGGYNEQFF.